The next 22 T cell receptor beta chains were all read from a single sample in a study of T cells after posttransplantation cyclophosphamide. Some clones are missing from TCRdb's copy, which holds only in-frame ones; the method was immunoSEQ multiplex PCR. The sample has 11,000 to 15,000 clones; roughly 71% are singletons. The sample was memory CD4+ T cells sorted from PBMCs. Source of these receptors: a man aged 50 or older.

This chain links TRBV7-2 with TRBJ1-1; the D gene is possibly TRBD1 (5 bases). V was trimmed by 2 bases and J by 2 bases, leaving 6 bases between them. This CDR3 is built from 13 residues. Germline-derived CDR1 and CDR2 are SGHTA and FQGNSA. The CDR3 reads CASSLRGNTEAFF. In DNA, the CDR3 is TGTGCCAGCAGCTTAAGGGGTAACACTGAAGCTTTCTTT.

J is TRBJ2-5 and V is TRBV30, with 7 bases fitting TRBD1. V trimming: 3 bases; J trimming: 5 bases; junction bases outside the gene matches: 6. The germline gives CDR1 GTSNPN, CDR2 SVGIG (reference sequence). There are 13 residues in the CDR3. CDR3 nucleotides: TGTGCCTGGAGCAGGGGGTGGGGGGAGACCCAGTACTTC. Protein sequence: CAWSRGWGETQYF.

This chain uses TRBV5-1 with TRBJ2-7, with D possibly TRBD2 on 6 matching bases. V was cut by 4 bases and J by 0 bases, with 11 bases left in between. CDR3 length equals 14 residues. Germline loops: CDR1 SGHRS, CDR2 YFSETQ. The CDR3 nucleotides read TGCGCCAGCAGCGCCCGGGAGAGCTCCTACGAGCAGTACTTC. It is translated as CASSARESSYEQYF. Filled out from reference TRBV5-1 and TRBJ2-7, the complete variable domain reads KAGVTQTPRYLIKTRGQQVTLSCSPISGHRSVSWYQQTPGQGLQFLFEYFSETQRNKGNFPGRFSGRQFSNSRSEMNVSTLELGDSALYLCASSARESSYEQYFGPGTRLTVT.

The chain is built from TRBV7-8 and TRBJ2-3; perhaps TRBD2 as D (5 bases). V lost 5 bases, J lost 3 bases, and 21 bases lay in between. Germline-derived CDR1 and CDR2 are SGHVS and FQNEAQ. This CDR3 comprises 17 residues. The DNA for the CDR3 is TGTGCCAGCAGCGTTAGCCCCAGCGGAGTAATGACAGATACGCAGTATTTT. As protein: CASSVSPSGVMTDTQYF.

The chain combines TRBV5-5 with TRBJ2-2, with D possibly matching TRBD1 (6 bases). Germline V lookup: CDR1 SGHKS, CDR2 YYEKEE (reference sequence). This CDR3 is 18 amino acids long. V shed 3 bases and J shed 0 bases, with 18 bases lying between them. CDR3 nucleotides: TGTGCCAGCAGCTCACAAAAACACAGGGTAGCGAACACCGGGGAGCTGTTTTTT. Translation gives CASSSQKHRVANTGELFF.

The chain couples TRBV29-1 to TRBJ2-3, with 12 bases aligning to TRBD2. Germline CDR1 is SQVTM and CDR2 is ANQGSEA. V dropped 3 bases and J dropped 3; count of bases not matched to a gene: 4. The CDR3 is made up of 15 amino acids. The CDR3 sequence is CSVDPSGGGTDTQYF. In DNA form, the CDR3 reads TGCAGCGTTGACCCTAGCGGGGGGGGGACAGATACGCAGTATTTT.

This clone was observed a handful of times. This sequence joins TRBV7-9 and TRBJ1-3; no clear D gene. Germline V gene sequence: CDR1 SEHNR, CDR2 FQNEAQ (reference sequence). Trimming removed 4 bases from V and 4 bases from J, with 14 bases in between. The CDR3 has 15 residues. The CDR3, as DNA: TGTGCCAGCAGCTCCCTCGCATGGCTGGGAAACACCATATATTTT. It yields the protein CASSSLAWLGNTIYF.

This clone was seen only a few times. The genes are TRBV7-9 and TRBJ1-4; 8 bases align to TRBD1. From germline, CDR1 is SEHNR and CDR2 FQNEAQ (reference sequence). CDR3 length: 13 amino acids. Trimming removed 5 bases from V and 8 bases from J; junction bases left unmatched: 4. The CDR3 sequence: CASSTGQGEKLFF. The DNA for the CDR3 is TGTGCCAGCAGCACAGGACAGGGCGAAAAACTGTTTTTT.

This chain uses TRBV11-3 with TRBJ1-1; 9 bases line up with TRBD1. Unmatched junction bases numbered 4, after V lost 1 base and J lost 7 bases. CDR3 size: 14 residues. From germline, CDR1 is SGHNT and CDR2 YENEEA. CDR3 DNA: TGTGCCAGCAGCTTAGGGGGGACAGGGAATGAAGCTTTCTTT. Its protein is CASSLGGTGNEAFF.

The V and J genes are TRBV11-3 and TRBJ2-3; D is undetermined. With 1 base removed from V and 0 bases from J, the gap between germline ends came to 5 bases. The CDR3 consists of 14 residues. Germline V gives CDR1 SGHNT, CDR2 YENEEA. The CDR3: CASSLGLSTDTQYF. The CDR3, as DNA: TGTGCCAGCAGCTTAGGGCTTAGCACAGATACGCAGTATTTT. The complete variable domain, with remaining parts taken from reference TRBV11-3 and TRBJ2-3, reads EAGVVQSPRYKIIEKKQPVAFWCNPISGHNTLYWYLQNLGQGPELLIRYENEEAVDDSQLPKDRFSAERLKGVDSTLKIQPAELGDSAVYLCASSLGLSTDTQYFGPGTRLTVL.

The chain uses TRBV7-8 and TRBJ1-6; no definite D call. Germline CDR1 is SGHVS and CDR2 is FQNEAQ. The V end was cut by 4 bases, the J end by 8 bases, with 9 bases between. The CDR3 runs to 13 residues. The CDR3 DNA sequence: TGTGCCAGCAGCTCAACGGGAGATTCACCCCTCCACTTT. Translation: CASSSTGDSPLHF.

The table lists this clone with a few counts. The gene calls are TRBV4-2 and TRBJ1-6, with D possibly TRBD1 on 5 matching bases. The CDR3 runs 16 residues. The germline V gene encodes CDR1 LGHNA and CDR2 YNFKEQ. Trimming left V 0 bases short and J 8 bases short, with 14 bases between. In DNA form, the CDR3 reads TGTGCCAGCAGCCAAGAGACACGCGGACATGATTCACCCCTCCACTTT. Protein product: CASSQETRGHDSPLHF.

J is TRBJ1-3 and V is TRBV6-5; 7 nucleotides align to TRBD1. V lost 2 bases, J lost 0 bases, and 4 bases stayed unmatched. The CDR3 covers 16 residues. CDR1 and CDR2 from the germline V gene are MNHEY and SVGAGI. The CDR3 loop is CASSYDRATSGNTIYF. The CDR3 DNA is TGTGCCAGCAGTTACGACAGGGCGACCTCTGGAAACACCATATATTTT.

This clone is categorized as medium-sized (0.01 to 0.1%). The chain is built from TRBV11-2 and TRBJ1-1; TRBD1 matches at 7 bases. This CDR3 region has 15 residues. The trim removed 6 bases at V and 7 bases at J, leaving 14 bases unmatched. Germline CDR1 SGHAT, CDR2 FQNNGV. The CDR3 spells CASRPLQGPTIEAFF. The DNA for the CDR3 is TGTGCCAGCAGACCGCTACAGGGGCCAACAATTGAAGCTTTCTTT.

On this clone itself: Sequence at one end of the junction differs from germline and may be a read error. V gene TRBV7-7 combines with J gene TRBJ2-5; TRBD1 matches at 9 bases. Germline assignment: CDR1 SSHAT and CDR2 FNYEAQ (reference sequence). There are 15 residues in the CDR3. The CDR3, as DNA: TGTGCTAGCAGCTTAGGAAACGGACAGGGGGAGACCCAGTACTTC. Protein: CASSLGNGQGETQYF. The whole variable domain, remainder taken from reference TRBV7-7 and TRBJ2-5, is GAGVSQSPRYKVTKRGQDVTLRCDPISSHATLYWYQQALGQGPEFLTYFNYEAQPDKSGLPSDRFSAERPEGSISTLTIQRTEQRDSAMYRCASSLGNGQGETQYFGPGTRLLVL.

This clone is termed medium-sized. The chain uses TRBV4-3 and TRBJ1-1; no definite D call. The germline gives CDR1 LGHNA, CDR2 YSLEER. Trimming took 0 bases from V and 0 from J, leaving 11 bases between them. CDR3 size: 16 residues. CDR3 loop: CASSQEFGVVNTEAFF. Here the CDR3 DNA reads TGCGCCAGCAGCCAAGAATTCGGGGTGGTGAACACTGAAGCTTTCTTT.

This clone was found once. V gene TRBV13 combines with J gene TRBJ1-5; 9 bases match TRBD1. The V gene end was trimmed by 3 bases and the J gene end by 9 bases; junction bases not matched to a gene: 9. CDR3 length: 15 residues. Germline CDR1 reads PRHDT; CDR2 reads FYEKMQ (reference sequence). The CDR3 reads CASSFRDRDRPPQHF. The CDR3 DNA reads TGTGCCAGCAGCTTCAGGGACAGGGACAGGCCGCCCCAGCATTTT.

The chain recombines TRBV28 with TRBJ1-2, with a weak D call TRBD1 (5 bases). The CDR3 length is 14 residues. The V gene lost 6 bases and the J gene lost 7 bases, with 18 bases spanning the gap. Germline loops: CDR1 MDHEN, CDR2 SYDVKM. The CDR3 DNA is TGTGCCAGCAGCCTTCTTCAGGGTAGGACTGGCTACACCTTC. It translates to CASSLLQGRTGYTF.

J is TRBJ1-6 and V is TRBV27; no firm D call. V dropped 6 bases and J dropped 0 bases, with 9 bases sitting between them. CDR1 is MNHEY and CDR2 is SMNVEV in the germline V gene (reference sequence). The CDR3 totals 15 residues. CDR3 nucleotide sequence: TGTGCCAGCAGGGGCCTGGGCTCCTATAATTCACCCCTCCACTTT. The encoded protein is CASRGLGSYNSPLHF.

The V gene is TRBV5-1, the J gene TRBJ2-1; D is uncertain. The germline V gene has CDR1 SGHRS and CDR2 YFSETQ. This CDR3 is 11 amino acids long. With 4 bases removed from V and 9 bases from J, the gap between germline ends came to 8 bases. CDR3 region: CASSLIREQFF. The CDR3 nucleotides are TGCGCCAGCAGCCTTATTCGTGAGCAGTTCTTC.

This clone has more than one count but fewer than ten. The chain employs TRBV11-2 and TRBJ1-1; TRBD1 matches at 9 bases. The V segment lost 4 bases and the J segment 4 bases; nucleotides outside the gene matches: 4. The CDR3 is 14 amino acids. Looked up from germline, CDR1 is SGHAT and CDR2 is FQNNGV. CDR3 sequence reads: CASSSRQGGTEAFF. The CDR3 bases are TGTGCCAGCAGCTCGAGACAGGGGGGCACTGAAGCTTTCTTT.

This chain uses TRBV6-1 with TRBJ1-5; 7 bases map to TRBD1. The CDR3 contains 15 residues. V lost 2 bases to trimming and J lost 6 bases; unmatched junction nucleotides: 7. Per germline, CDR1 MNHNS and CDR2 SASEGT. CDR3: CASSEHRTGGQPQHF. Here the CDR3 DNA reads TGTGCCAGCAGTGAACATCGGACAGGTGGTCAGCCCCAGCATTTT.